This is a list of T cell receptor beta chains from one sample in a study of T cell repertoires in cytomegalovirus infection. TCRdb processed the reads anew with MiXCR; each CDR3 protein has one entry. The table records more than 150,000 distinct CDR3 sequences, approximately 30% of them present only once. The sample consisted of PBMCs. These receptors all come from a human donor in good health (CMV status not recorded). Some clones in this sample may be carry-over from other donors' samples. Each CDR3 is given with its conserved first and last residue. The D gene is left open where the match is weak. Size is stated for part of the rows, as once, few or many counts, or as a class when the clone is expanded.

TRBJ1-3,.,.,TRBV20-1,TGCAGTGCTAGAGATTACCCCCGGGGCCCCAGCTCTGGAAACACCATATATTTT,CSARDYPRGPSSGNTIYF
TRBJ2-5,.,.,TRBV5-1,TGCGCCAGCAGCTTCCCGGCGGCGGAAGAGACCCAGTACTTC,CASSFPAAEETQYF
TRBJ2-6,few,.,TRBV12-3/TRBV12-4,TGTGCCAGCAGATCGGACTCCGGGGCCAACGTCCTGACTTTC,CASRSDSGANVLTF
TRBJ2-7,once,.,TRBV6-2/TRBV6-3,TGTGCCAACAGTTACCCGACAACCTCCCACGAGCAGTACTTC,CANSYPTTSHEQYF
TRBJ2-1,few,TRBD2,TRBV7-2,TGTGCCAGCAGCCGACCCGGGGGGGGGAATGAGCAGTTCTTC,CASSRPGGGNEQFF
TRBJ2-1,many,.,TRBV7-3,TGTGCCAGCAGCATAAATCCCAACAATGAGCAGTTCTTC,CASSINPNNEQFF
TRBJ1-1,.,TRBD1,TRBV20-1,TGCAGTGCTAGAGCTCATCTTAGGGGGACAGAGAACACTGAAGCTTTCTTT,CSARAHLRGTENTEAFF
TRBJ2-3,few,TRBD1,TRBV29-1,TGCAGCGTCCAGGGGGTGAGCACAGATACGCAGTATTTT,CSVQGVSTDTQYF
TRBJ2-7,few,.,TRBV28,TGTGCCAGCAGTTTTAATCCAAGGAGCTCCTACGAGCAGTACTTC,CASSFNPRSSYEQYF
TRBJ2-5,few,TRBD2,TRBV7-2,TGTGCCAGCAGATCTCCGGGACTAGCAGAGACCCAGTACTTC,CASRSPGLAETQYF
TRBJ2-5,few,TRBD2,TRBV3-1,TGTGCCAGCAGCCAGGCGGGGGGACAAGAGACCCAGTACTTC,CASSQAGGQETQYF
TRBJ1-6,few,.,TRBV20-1,TGCAGTGCTAGAGATCGGGCAGGGATGAATTCACCCCTCCACTTT,CSARDRAGMNSPLHF
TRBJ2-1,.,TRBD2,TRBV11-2,TGTGCCAGCAGCTTAGTGGCGGGGGGGCTCGGGGTGCAGTTCTTC,CASSLVAGGLGVQFF
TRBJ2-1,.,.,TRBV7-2,TGTGCCAGCAGCTCTCTTTACCGGGACAAGGGAAAGCAGTTCTTC,CASSSLYRDKGKQFF
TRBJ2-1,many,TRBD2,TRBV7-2,TGTGCCAGCAGCTTAGGTAGTAGCGGGGGATACAATGAGCAGTTCTTC,CASSLGSSGGYNEQFF
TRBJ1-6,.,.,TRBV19,TGTGCCAGTAGGCGGGGCCCAGAGAATTCACCCCTCCACTTT,CASRRGPENSPLHF
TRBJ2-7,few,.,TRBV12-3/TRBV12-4,TGTGCCAGCAGTTTATGGGGGGACGACCACGAGCAGTACTTC,CASSLWGDDHEQYF
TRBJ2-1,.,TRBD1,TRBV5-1,TGCGCCAGCAGCCCGGAGGACAGGACCTACAATGAGCAGTTCTTC,CASSPEDRTYNEQFF
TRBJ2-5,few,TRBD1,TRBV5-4,TGTGCCAGCAGCTCGACAGGGAGTGAGGAGACCCAGTACTTC,CASSSTGSEETQYF
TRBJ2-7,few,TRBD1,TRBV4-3,TGCGCCAGCAGCCAAATCAGAAAAGGACAGGGGCGAGTCAACGAGCAGTACTTC,CASSQIRKGQGRVNEQYF
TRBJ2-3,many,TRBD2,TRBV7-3,TGTGCCAGCAGCTTAACTAGGATAGCGGGGGGCACAGATACGCAGTATTTT,CASSLTRIAGGTDTQYF
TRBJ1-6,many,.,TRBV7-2,TGTGCCAGCAGCTTAAGGGCGCCTTCGGGAGATTCACCCCTCCACTTT,CASSLRAPSGDSPLHF
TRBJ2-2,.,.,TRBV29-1,TGCAGCGTTGGGACCGGTACGAACACCGGGGAGCTGTTTTTT,CSVGTGTNTGELFF
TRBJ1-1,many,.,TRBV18,TGTGCCAGCTCACCAGGGCGAACGAACACTGAAGCTTTCTTT,CASSPGRTNTEAFF
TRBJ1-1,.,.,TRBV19,TGTGCCAGTATTTTTACCGGAGCAACTGAAGCTTTCTTT,CASIFTGATEAFF
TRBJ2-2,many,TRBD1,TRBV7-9,TGTGCCAGCAGCACTCACAGGGGGTCGGCCGGGGAGCTGTTTTTT,CASSTHRGSAGELFF
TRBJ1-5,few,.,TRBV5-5,TGTGCCAGCAGCGTAGGGACGGGGGCCAGCTATAGCAATCAGCCCCAGCATTTT,CASSVGTGASYSNQPQHF